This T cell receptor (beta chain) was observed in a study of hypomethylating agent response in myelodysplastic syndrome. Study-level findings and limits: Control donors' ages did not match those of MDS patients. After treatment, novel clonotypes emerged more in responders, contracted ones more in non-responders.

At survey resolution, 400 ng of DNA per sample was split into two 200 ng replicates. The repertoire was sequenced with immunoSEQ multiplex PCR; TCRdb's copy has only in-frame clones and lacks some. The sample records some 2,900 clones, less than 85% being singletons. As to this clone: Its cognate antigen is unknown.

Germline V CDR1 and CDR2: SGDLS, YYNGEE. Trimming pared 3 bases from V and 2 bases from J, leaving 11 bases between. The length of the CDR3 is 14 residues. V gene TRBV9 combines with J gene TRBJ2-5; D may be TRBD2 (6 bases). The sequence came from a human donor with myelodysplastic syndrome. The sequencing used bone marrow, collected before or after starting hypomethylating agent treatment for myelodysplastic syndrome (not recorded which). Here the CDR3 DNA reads TGTGCCAGCAGCGAGGGACTGATACAAGAGACCCAGTACTTC. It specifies CASSEGLIQETQYF.